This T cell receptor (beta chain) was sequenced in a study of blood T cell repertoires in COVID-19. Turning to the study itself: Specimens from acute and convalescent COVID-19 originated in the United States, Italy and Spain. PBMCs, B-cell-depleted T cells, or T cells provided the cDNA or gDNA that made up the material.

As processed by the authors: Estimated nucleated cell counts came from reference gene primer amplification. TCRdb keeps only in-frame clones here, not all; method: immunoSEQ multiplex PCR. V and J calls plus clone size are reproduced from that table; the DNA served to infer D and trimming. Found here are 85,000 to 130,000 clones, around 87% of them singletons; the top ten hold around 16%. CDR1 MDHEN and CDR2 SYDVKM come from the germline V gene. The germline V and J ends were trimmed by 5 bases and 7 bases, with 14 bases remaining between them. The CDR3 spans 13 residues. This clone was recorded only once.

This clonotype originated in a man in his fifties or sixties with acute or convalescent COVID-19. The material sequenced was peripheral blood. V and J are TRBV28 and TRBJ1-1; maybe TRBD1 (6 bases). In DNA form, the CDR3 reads TGTGCCAGCAGTCCTCCGGGGGGCGATGAAGCTTTCTTT. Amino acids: CASSPPGGDEAFF. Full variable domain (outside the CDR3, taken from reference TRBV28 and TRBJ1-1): DVKVTQSSRYLVKRTGEKVFLECVQDMDHENMFWYRQDPGLGLRLIYFSYDVKMKEKGDIPEGYSVSREKKERFSLILESASTNQTSMYLCASSPPGGDEAFFGQGTRLTVV.